These 10 T cell receptor beta chains were all obtained from the same sample, sequenced in a study of T cells in Graves' hyperthyroidism and ophthalmopathy. Amplified regions were TCR beta CDR3 sequences from RNA transcripts. An initial round of RT-PCR targeting the TCR CDR3 relied on the HTBI primer set. Each CDR3 protein is one row after TCRdb ran MiXCR on the multiplex PCR reads. The sample has 700,000 or so distinct CDR3 sequences; less than 20% are singletons. The source material was blood. The receptors were gathered from a man between 18 and 29 years old with Graves' hyperthyroidism.

This clonotype occurred many times. DNA for the CDR3: TGTGCCTGGAGTGTATCGGAGACCCAGTACTTC. This translates into CAWSVSETQYF. The chain joins TRBV30 to TRBJ2-5; D gene unclear. V dropped 0 bases and J dropped 5 bases, with 4 bases sitting between them. The CDR3 length is 11 residues. The germline V gene has CDR1 GTSNPN and CDR2 SVGIG (reference sequence).

DNA for the CDR3: TGTGCCAGCAGCTTGACCGGGACTTCCAAGTACGAGCAGTACTTC. Its translation is CASSLTGTSKYEQYF. The gene calls are TRBV13 and TRBJ2-7, with D tentatively TRBD2 (6 bases). From germline, CDR1 is PRHDT and CDR2 FYEKMQ (reference sequence). The ends were cut back, 3 bases at V and 4 bases at J, with 16 bases in the middle. This CDR3 region has 15 residues.

Details on this clonotype: A junction boundary mismatches the germline segment, possibly from a read error. The chain recombines TRBV5-1 with TRBJ2-3, with 7 bases identical to TRBD1. The germline V gene encodes CDR1 SGHRS and CDR2 YFSETQ. The CDR3 length is 16 residues. CDR3 residues: CASSLAVRGRTDTQYF. DNA of the CDR3: TGTGCCAGCAGCTTGGCCGTCAGGGGGAGAACCGATACGCAGTATTTT.

This chain joins TRBV29-1 and TRBJ2-1; D uncertain. Trimming pared 5 bases from V and 4 bases from J, leaving 12 bases between. The CDR3 length is 13 residues. Germline CDR1 and CDR2: SQVTM and ANQGSEA. The CDR3 region has the DNA TGCAGCGTTCGCCCTATGGGGTACAATGAGCAGTTCTTC. Translation: CSVRPMGYNEQFF.

The table lists this clonotype with many counts. The rearrangement joins TRBV29-1 to TRBJ2-1, with D possibly being TRBD1 (5 bases). The germline CDR1 and CDR2 sequences are SQVTM and ANQGSEA. V lost 4 bases to trimming and J lost 7 bases, with 14 bases between them. The CDR3 runs 13 residues. In DNA form, the CDR3 reads TGCAGCGTTGTGGCAGTAAGGGGTAATGAGCAGTTCTTC. This codes for CSVVAVRGNEQFF.

This clonotype was detected many times. The chain is built from TRBV18 and TRBJ2-1, with TRBD2 matching over 9 bases. Germline CDR1 and CDR2: KGHSH and LQKENI. The CDR3 is 13 amino acids. J was trimmed by 8 bases and V by 6 bases; bases with no gene match: 5. The CDR3 here is CASSSLAGDEQFF. CDR3 coding DNA: TGTGCCAGCTCTTCACTAGCGGGCGATGAGCAGTTCTTC.

A remark on this clonotype: A much larger clone lies one base from this, so it may be a read error. The gene calls are TRBV28 and TRBJ1-2; no reliable D call. The CDR3 spans 14 residues. The V gene lost 7 bases and the J gene lost 4 bases, with 16 bases spanning the gap. Germline V gene sequence: CDR1 MDHEN, CDR2 SYDVKM. The CDR3 region has the DNA TGTGCCAGCACCCTACCTACGCAGGTCTATGGCTACACCTTC. Encoded protein: CASTLPTQVYGYTF.

The chain uses TRBV12-3 or TRBV12-4 and TRBJ2-7; 11 bases map to TRBD2. With V trimmed by 2 bases and J by 3 bases, 9 bases remained unmatched. This CDR3 comprises 17 residues. This CDR3 is CASSLRVAGGLIYEQYF. In DNA, the CDR3 is TGTGCCAGCAGTTTAAGGGTAGCGGGAGGGTTGATCTACGAGCAGTACTTC.

This clonotype was counted a few times. The chain recombines TRBV11-3 with TRBJ1-5; 12 bases align to TRBD1. The CDR3 sequence is 15 residues long. Trimming took 4 bases from V and 7 from J; bases not matched to a gene: 5. The germline V gene encodes CDR1 SGHNT and CDR2 YENEEA. The CDR3: CASSSGQGARQPQHF. CDR3 DNA sequence: TGTGCCAGCAGCTCGGGACAGGGGGCGCGACAGCCCCAGCATTTT.

There are many counts of this clonotype. The chain couples TRBV11-3 to TRBJ2-2; TRBD1 matches 8 bases. Trimming cost V 5 bases and J 4 bases; bases outside gene matches: 6. CDR1 SGHNT and CDR2 YENEEA come from the germline V gene. CDR3 length: 15 amino acids. As DNA, the CDR3 is TGTGCCAGCAGCCTTGACAGGGGAGGCACCGGGGAGCTGTTTTTT. Translation gives CASSLDRGGTGELFF.